This is a list of T cell receptor beta chains from one sample in a study of cytomegalovirus exposure and HLA in healthy donors. TCRdb's table, derived via immunoSEQ multiplex PCR, lists solely in-frame clones and lacks some. The profile covers more than 95,000 clones, with 15% appearing a single time and roughly 0.8% taken by the ten largest. The specimen sequenced was PBMCs. The receptors were sampled from a female donor in good health and CMV-seronegative. Both conserved end residues are part of each CDR3. A D gene is named only where the DNA matches it firmly. Not all rows give a size; the values are once, few, many and, for expanded clones, a class.

.	TRBJ1-1	TRBV5-6	.	TGTGCCAGCAGCTTGGCCCGTAGTGAAGCTTTCTTT	CASSLARSEAFF
TRBD1	TRBJ1-6	TRBV4-1	few	TGCGCCAGCAGCCAACTCGGGCAGGGGGTGACACCCCTCCACTTT	CASSQLGQGVTPLHF
.	TRBJ1-1	TRBV15	few	TGTGCCACCAGCAGACAGGGGTACACTGAAGCTTTCTTT	CATSRQGYTEAFF
.	TRBJ1-4	TRBV2	few	TGTGCCAGCAGTGAATGGGGCAGTAATGAAAAACTGTTTTTT	CASSEWGSNEKLFF
.	TRBJ2-7	TRBV5-1	few	TGCGCCAGCAGCTTGTTATCAGGGGACTACGAGCAGTACTTC	CASSLLSGDYEQYF
.	TRBJ1-2	TRBV25-1	.	TGTGCCATGGGATCTTTGGCGGGTCCCACCTTC	CAMGSLAGPTF
TRBD2	TRBJ2-3	TRBV7-9	.	TGTGCCAGCAGCCGGGACTATAGCGCAGATACGCAGTATTTT	CASSRDYSADTQYF
TRBD1	TRBJ2-3	TRBV15	few	TGTGCCACCAGCAGAGATTGGACAGGGTTACCGAATTTT	CATSRDWTGLPNF
.	TRBJ2-7	TRBV6-6	.	TGTGCCAGCAGTTACGCTGGGGCCGAGCAGTACTTC	CASSYAGAEQYF
.	TRBJ2-5	TRBV7-9	.	TGTGCCAGCAGCCCACCGCTAATCCAAGAGACCCAGTACTTC	CASSPPLIQETQYF
.	TRBJ2-5	TRBV7-9	.	TGTGCCAGCAGCTGGGGGGACTCCCCGCCCCAGTACTTC	CASSWGDSPPQYF
TRBD1	TRBJ1-3	TRBV12-5	few	TGTGCTAGTGGTTCGGACAGGCAAAATGATATATTGTTATATGGAAACACCATATATTTT	CASGSDRQNDILLYGNTIYF
.	TRBJ1-6	TRBV30	few	TGTGCCTGGAGTGTAATGAGTAATAATTCACCCCTCCACTTT	CAWSVMSNNSPLHF
.	TRBJ1-5	TRBV6-6	.	TGTGCCAGCAGTTACGAGCGGGTGCGCAATCAGCCCCAGCATTTT	CASSYERVRNQPQHF
.	TRBJ2-6	TRBV11-3	few	TGTGCCAGCAGCTTAGATCCTAATTCTAACAACGTCCTGACTTTC	CASSLDPNSNNVLTF
TRBD2	TRBJ2-7	TRBV4-2	few	TGTGCCAGCAGACAACTAGCGGGGGATTCCTACGAGCAGTACTTC	CASRQLAGDSYEQYF